A single sample gave rise to the 5 T cell receptor beta chains below, sequenced in a study of blood T cell repertoires in COVID-19. Repertoires were generated with immunoSEQ multiplex PCR, while TCRdb's copy carries only in-frame clones and drops some. The sample lists tens of thousands of clones, 89% occurring once. Material for sequencing was peripheral blood. Source of these receptors: a woman aged 70-85 years with active COVID-19.

The chain joins TRBV6-5 to TRBJ1-1; D is ambiguous. V was clipped by 6 bases and J by 1 base, with 9 bases between them. The CDR3 has 13 residues. CDR1 MNHEY and CDR2 SVGAGI come from the germline V gene. The CDR3 sequence is CASRLEWNTEAFF. The DNA of the CDR3 is TGTGCCAGCAGATTAGAGTGGAACACTGAAGCTTTCTTT.

DNA of the CDR3: TGTGCCAGCAGTTTCGCGGGCAGGAACACTGAAGCTTTCTTT. Translated, it gives CASSFAGRNTEAFF. V and J are TRBV28 and TRBJ1-1; D uncertain. The CDR3 is 14 residues long. Germline V gives CDR1 MDHEN, CDR2 SYDVKM. Trimming stripped 3 bases from V and 1 base from J, with 9 bases between.

The rearrangement links TRBV2 to TRBJ1-5, with D possibly TRBD1 on 6 matching bases. CDR3 size: 14 residues. With 5 bases removed from V and 4 bases from J, the gap between germline ends came to 12 bases. Per germline, CDR1 SNHLY and CDR2 FYNNEI. The CDR3 coding sequence is TGTGCCAGCAGTTTTACCGACAGGAATCAGCCCCAGCATTTT. Translating it yields CASSFTDRNQPQHF.

This chain joins TRBV15 and TRBJ1-4; a weak D match, TRBD1 (5 bases). The CDR3 is made up of 15 amino acids. Germline values: CDR1 LNHNV, CDR2 YYDKDF (reference sequence). Trimming shortened V by 0 bases and J by 8 bases, and 13 bases separated the two germline ends. The CDR3 region is CATSRDPGGDEKLFF. As DNA, the CDR3 is TGTGCCACCAGCAGAGATCCCGGGGGGGACGAAAAACTGTTTTTT.

This chain uses TRBV18 with TRBJ2-3; TRBD2 matches 16 bases. The CDR3 spans 15 residues. CDR1 is KGHSH and CDR2 is LQKENI in the germline V gene. Trimming removed 3 bases from V and 11 bases from J; junction bases left unmatched: 5. The CDR3: CASSPGLAGGPGQYF. The DNA of the CDR3 is TGTGCCAGCTCACCGGGACTAGCGGGGGGGCCCGGGCAGTATTTT.